The 27 T cell receptor beta chains presented below share a single source sample, sequenced in a study of response to subunit inactivated influenza vaccine. MiXCR, applied by TCRdb to the RT-PCR reads, yields one record per CDR3 protein. Among around 470,000 distinct CDR3 sequences listed, roughly 7.6% were seen once. The material sequenced was PBMCs from blood, taken around 25 months after vaccination. All receptors derive from a man between 50 and 69 years old who received an inactivated influenza vaccine.

This chain uses TRBV4-2 with TRBJ2-7; perhaps TRBD2 as D (5 bases). V lost 3 bases to trimming and J lost 5 bases, with 23 bases between them. Germline V gene lookup returns CDR1 LGHNA and CDR2 YNFKEQ. CDR3 length equals 17 residues. CDR3 DNA: TGTGCCAGCAGCCAGGAATGGGGAGCGAAGGGAATGGACGAGCAGTACTTC. Amino acids: CASSQEWGAKGMDEQYF.

There are a few counts of this clonotype. V is TRBV10-3 and J is TRBJ2-7; D tentatively reads TRBD1 or TRBD2 (5 bases each). This CDR3 spans 15 amino acids. V shed 0 bases and J shed 3 bases, with 12 bases lying between them. Per germline, CDR1 ENHRY and CDR2 SYGVKD. The CDR3 coding sequence is TGTGCCATCAGTGAGTCCGGGGACCGCATCTACGAGCAGTACTTC. Translation gives CAISESGDRIYEQYF.

This sequence joins TRBV24-1 and TRBJ2-2; TRBD1 matches 9 bases. This CDR3 region has 16 residues. The V segment lost 4 bases and the J segment 10 bases; nucleotides outside the gene matches: 12. The germline CDR1 and CDR2 sequences are KGHDR and SFDVKD. The CDR3 is CATSEPEQGADEELFF. The DNA for the CDR3 is TGTGCCACCAGTGAACCCGAACAGGGGGCTGATGAGGAGCTGTTTTTT.

This clonotype was seen many times. The chain uses TRBV7-8 and TRBJ2-3, with 7 bases lining up with TRBD2. The length of the CDR3 is 18 residues. From germline, CDR1 is SGHVS and CDR2 FQNEAQ. V lost 4 bases to trimming and J lost 3 bases; unmatched junction nucleotides: 16. The CDR3 is CASSSGLLAGAWTDTQYF. In DNA form, the CDR3 reads TGTGCCAGCAGCTCCGGTCTTCTGGCGGGAGCCTGGACAGATACGCAGTATTTT.

This chain uses TRBV7-2 with TRBJ2-5, with TRBD1 matching over 7 bases. J gave up 4 bases and V 1 base, and 6 bases lay outside the gene matches. The CDR3 runs 15 residues. Germline V gene lookup returns CDR1 SGHTA and CDR2 FQGNSA. The CDR3 nucleotides read TGTGCCAGCAGCTTAGTAGGGACAGCAGGAGAGACCCAGTACTTC. As protein: CASSLVGTAGETQYF.

This clonotype came up a few times. The missing conserved phenylalanine or tryptophan at the end of this CDR3 makes a read error likely. This chain's CDR3 is CSARDYSGGGSYNEQFY. The CDR3 region has the DNA TGCAGTGCTCGTGACTATAGCGGGGGGGGCTCCTACAATGAGCAGTTCTAC. The chain employs TRBV20-1 and TRBJ2-1; 11 bases agree with TRBD2. The CDR3 is 17 residues long. CDR1 DFQATT and CDR2 SNEGSKA come from the germline V gene (reference sequence). Germline trimming cut 5 bases from V and 0 bases from J; bases unmatched to any gene: 9.

This clonotype occurred a few times. The chain couples TRBV6-5 to TRBJ1-1; 9 bases are a match to TRBD1. Germline assignment: CDR1 MNHEY and CDR2 SVGAGI. The CDR3 totals 13 residues. J gave up 7 bases and V 4 bases, and 4 bases lay outside the gene matches. The CDR3 loop is CASSLDRGLEAFF. DNA for the CDR3: TGTGCCAGCAGTTTGGACAGGGGACTTGAAGCTTTCTTT.

This clonotype has ten or more counts. The junction departs from the called germline gene at one end, perhaps through a read error. The chain couples TRBV27 to TRBJ2-5; 7 bases fit TRBD1. The germline gives CDR1 MNHEY, CDR2 SMNVEV (reference sequence). The CDR3 extends over 14 amino acids. For the CDR3, the DNA is TGCGCCAGCAGCCTACGGGACAGCCAAGAGACCCAGTACTTC. This codes for CASSLRDSQETQYF.

This clonotype has only a few counts. At one end the junction does not follow the germline gene, possibly because of a read error. CDR3 amino acids: CASSPGQAASF. The CDR3 DNA reads TGTGCCAGCAGTCCAGGACAGGCGGCCAGCTTC. The gene calls are TRBV12-3 or TRBV12-4 and TRBJ1-2; 7 bases align to TRBD1. The CDR3 has 11 residues.

The chain uses TRBV5-1 and TRBJ2-1; TRBD2 matches at 14 bases. The germline CDR1 and CDR2 sequences are SGHRS and YFSETQ. The CDR3 is made up of 18 amino acids. V lost 3 bases and J lost 0; bases outside the gene matches: 5. CDR3 bases: TGCGCCAGCAGCTGGGGACTAGCGGGGGAAAGCTCCTACAATGAGCAGTTCTTC. Protein: CASSWGLAGESSYNEQFF.

This chain joins TRBV5-6 and TRBJ1-2, with D unclear. Germline V CDR1 and CDR2: SGHDT, YYEEEE. This CDR3 region has 13 residues. The V end lost 9 bases, the J end lost 7 bases, and 19 bases lay between the germline ends. The CDR3 here is CATRTYPASGYTF. For the CDR3, the DNA is TGTGCCACCCGAACGTACCCAGCGTCTGGCTACACCTTC.

The V gene is TRBV12-3 or TRBV12-4, the J gene TRBJ1-4; 9 bases are a match to TRBD1. V shed 5 bases and J 10 bases; nucleotides not matched to a gene: 11. The CDR3 is made up of 15 amino acids. The CDR3 coding sequence is TGTGCCAGCAGTCCCCTTGGGACAGGGTGGGGAAAACTGTTTTTT. Translating gives CASSPLGTGWGKLFF.

This clonotype has only a few counts. The V and J genes are TRBV7-7 and TRBJ2-3, with 8 bases that match TRBD2. The length of the CDR3 is 15 residues. Germline CDR1 is SSHAT and CDR2 is FNYEAQ (reference sequence). Trimming took 1 base from V and 3 from J; bases not matched to a gene: 3. CDR3 in amino acids: CASSLEAGETDTQYF. CDR3 nucleotides: TGTGCCAGCAGCTTAGAAGCGGGAGAGACAGATACGCAGTATTTT.

CDR3 nucleotide sequence: TGTGCCACTCAGGGGGGGCCCAAGGCCCAGTACTTC. As protein: CATQGGPKAQYF. The gene calls are TRBV11-2 and TRBJ2-5; D tentatively fits TRBD1 or TRBD2 (7 bases each). Trimming removed 10 bases from V and 9 bases from J, with 18 bases in between. This CDR3 has 12 amino acids. The germline V gene encodes CDR1 SGHAT and CDR2 FQNNGV.

This clonotype has a handful of counts. V gene TRBV7-9 combines with J gene TRBJ2-5; 10 bases are shared with TRBD2. Germline values: CDR1 SEHNR, CDR2 FQNEAQ (reference sequence). V dropped 6 bases and J dropped 2; count of bases not matched to a gene: 6. There are 15 residues in the CDR3. CDR3 coding DNA: TGTGCCAGCAGTCAAGCGGGGGGGCGTCAAGAGACCCAGTACTTC. Amino acid sequence: CASSQAGGRQETQYF.

This rearrangement joins TRBV2 to TRBJ1-3, with unresolved D. V lost 7 bases to trimming and J lost 3 bases, with 13 bases between them. This CDR3 contains 14 residues. CDR1 SNHLY and CDR2 FYNNEI come from the germline V gene. CDR3 loop: CASTLGLIGNTIYF. DNA for the CDR3: TGTGCCAGCACCCTAGGACTTATTGGAAACACCATATATTTT.

Many counts were recorded for this clonotype. V gene TRBV20-1 combines with J gene TRBJ2-1; TRBD2 matches 11 bases. The length of the CDR3 is 17 residues. Per the germline V gene, CDR1 is DFQATT and CDR2 is SNEGSKA (reference sequence). Trimming at V came to 1 base and at J to 9 bases, leaving 14 bases not matched to a gene. The CDR3 region is CSARGKGLAARGGEQFF. The CDR3 bases are TGCAGTGCTAGAGGCAAGGGACTAGCGGCCCGGGGGGGTGAGCAGTTCTTC.

This clonotype was found many times. This rearrangement joins TRBV28 to TRBJ1-1; D uncertain. From germline, CDR1 is MDHEN and CDR2 SYDVKM. Trimming shortened V by 5 bases and J by 6 bases, and 10 bases separated the two germline ends. The CDR3 is made up of 12 amino acids. The CDR3 loop reads CASSSRHAEAFF. DNA of the CDR3: TGTGCCAGCAGTAGCCGGCACGCTGAAGCTTTCTTT.

The table lists this clonotype with a few counts. This chain uses TRBV5-5 with TRBJ2-3; 13 bases agree with TRBD2. There are 18 residues in the CDR3. Losses at the gene ends were 0 bases for V and 7 bases for J; bases not matched to a gene: 11. Germline assignment: CDR1 SGHKS and CDR2 YYEKEE (reference sequence). DNA of the CDR3: TGTGCCAGCAGCTTGGTCCTGGGACTAGCGGGGCCGACAAATACGCAGTATTTT. This sequence encodes CASSLVLGLAGPTNTQYF.

Ten or more counts support this clonotype. The V and J genes are TRBV6-1 and TRBJ1-5; 12 nucleotides align to TRBD1. Germline V gene lookup returns CDR1 MNHNS and CDR2 SASEGT. The CDR3 has 18 amino acids. Trimming at V came to 5 bases and at J to 8 bases, leaving 16 bases not matched to a gene. The CDR3 reads CASSQTFRDRGQTKPQHF. Here the CDR3 DNA reads TGTGCCAGCAGTCAGACCTTCCGGGACAGGGGGCAAACGAAGCCCCAGCATTTT.

The rearrangement uses TRBV20-1 and TRBJ1-5; TRBD1 matches at 7 bases. Germline V gene sequence: CDR1 DFQATT, CDR2 SNEGSKA (reference sequence). Trimming at V came to 0 bases and at J to 5 bases, leaving 4 bases not matched to a gene. The CDR3 loop spans 14 amino acids. For the CDR3, the DNA is TGCAGTGCTAGAGACAGGGGGGTTCATCAGCCCCAGCATTTT. Its translation is CSARDRGVHQPQHF.

The V gene is TRBV20-1, the J gene TRBJ2-6; 9 bases align to TRBD1. Trimming cost V 0 bases and J 0 bases; bases outside gene matches: 9. The CDR3 is made up of 19 amino acids. Per germline, CDR1 DFQATT and CDR2 SNEGSKA (reference sequence). This CDR3 reads CSAREWPGQGNSGANVLTF. In DNA form, the CDR3 reads TGCAGTGCTAGAGAATGGCCTGGACAGGGGAACTCTGGGGCCAACGTCCTGACTTTC.

The J gene is TRBJ1-6, the V gene TRBV25-1, with 8 bases fitting TRBD1. The CDR3 loop spans 15 amino acids. Per the germline V gene, CDR1 is MGHDK and CDR2 is SYGVNS. Trimming took 7 bases from V and 10 from J; bases not matched to a gene: 12. The DNA for the CDR3 is TGTGCCAGCACCCGAGGGGGCAGGGGGCAATCACCCCTCCACTTT. Its protein product is CASTRGGRGQSPLHF.

The table lists this clonotype with a few counts. The chain employs TRBV10-3 and TRBJ2-2; D not certain. V lost 6 bases to trimming and J lost 3 bases, with 11 bases between them. CDR1 and CDR2 from the germline V gene are ENHRY and SYGVKD. CDR3 size: 14 residues. The CDR3: CAIRKGMDTGELFF. CDR3 DNA: TGTGCCATCAGGAAGGGTATGGACACCGGGGAGCTGTTTTTT.

This clonotype was seen repeatedly, ten times or more. The J gene is TRBJ2-1, the V gene TRBV12-3 or TRBV12-4, with TRBD1 as a possible D gene (5 bases). This CDR3 is 12 amino acids long. V lost 6 bases and J lost 9, with 12 bases in between. The CDR3 nucleotides read TGTGCCAGCAGACCGTACGACAGTGAGCAGTTCTTC. Its protein is CASRPYDSEQFF.

The CDR3: CASSHTGEGTEAFF. The CDR3 DNA sequence: TGTGCCAGCAGCCATACCGGGGAAGGCACTGAAGCTTTCTTT. The chain joins TRBV3-1 to TRBJ1-1; no definite D call. V was pared by 3 bases and J by 4 bases, with 12 bases between. Per the germline V gene, CDR1 is LGHDT and CDR2 is YNNKEL (reference sequence). This CDR3 comprises 14 residues.

This clonotype was detected only a few times. The chain links TRBV7-9 to TRBJ2-7; no firm D call. Germline lookup yields CDR1 SEHNR and CDR2 FQNEAQ (reference sequence). The CDR3 totals 15 residues. V was trimmed by 5 bases and J by 0 bases, leaving 14 bases between them. The CDR3 DNA reads as TGTGCCAGCAGCAACGTTCGGAGTATCTCCTACGAGCAGTACTTC. Translated, it gives CASSNVRSISYEQYF.